The 27 T cell receptor beta chains presented below share a single source sample, sequenced in a study of blood T cell repertoires in COVID-19 (TCRdb year 2020). Library creation used the immunoSEQ multiplex PCR assay. TCRdb took this table from immuneACCESS and kept in-frame rearrangements with V and J called. Such tables lack part of the clones; where checked against another copy, unresolved V genes explain under half of the gap, and the rest is unexplained. The sample table shows a few hundred thousand clones, and more than 70% are seen once. 1% to 1.5% of the sample is taken by the ten largest. Sample: peripheral blood. These receptors were obtained from a woman in her forties or fifties with acute or convalescent COVID-19.

This sequence joins TRBV20-1 and TRBJ1-2; D remains unclear. The CDR3 runs to 8 residues. Trimming left V 6 bases short and J 8 bases short, with 4 bases between. CDR1 DFQATT and CDR2 SNEGSKA come from the germline V gene (reference sequence). The DNA for the CDR3 is TGCAGTGCCGAGGGCTACACCTTC. Translated: CSAEGYTF.

The CDR3 DNA is TGTGCCAGCTCACCACCGACAGCCCGGGGGGACGGTACGCAGTATTTT. Protein: CASSPPTARGDGTQYF. The chain joins TRBV18 to TRBJ2-3; 7 bases are shared with TRBD2. V shed 0 bases, J shed 8 bases, and the junction held 11 bases outside the gene matches. Germline loops: CDR1 KGHSH, CDR2 LQKENI. The CDR3 contains 16 residues. Complete variable domain (other parts from reference TRBV18 and TRBJ2-3): NAGVMQNPRHLVRRRGQEARLRCSPMKGHSHVYWYRQLPEEGLKFMVYLQKENIIDESGMPKERFSAEFPKEGPSILRIQQVVRGDSAAYFCASSPPTARGDGTQYFGPGTRLTVL.

The chain has TRBV12-5 and TRBJ2-1, with D unresolved. The V end was cut by 3 bases, the J end by 4 bases, with 16 bases between. The CDR3 is 16 amino acids. Germline-derived CDR1 and CDR2 are LGHNT and FRNRAP. The CDR3 nucleotides read TGTGCTAGTGGTTTTGTCTCAGCAGGCCTATACAATGAGCAGTTCTTC. Amino acids: CASGFVSAGLYNEQFF.

A single count supports this clone. This rearrangement joins TRBV7-2 to TRBJ1-2; TRBD1 matches 8 bases. Germline-derived CDR1 and CDR2 are SGHTA and FQGNSA. The CDR3 loop spans 14 amino acids. Losses at the gene ends were 5 bases for V and 4 bases for J; bases not matched to a gene: 6. The CDR3 protein is CASSPGGRVYGYTF. The CDR3 DNA sequence: TGTGCCAGCAGCCCAGGGGGCAGGGTCTATGGCTACACCTTC.

The rearrangement uses TRBV3-1 (or the pseudogene TRBV3-2) and TRBJ1-1; unclear D gene. The CDR3 is 13 amino acids. Trimming removed 3 bases from V and 1 base from J, with 6 bases in between. Germline CDR1 LGHDT, CDR2 YNNKEL (reference sequence). CDR3 DNA sequence: TGTGCCAGCAGCCAGTCGAGGAACACTGAAGCTTTCTTT. Translated, it gives CASSQSRNTEAFF.

The chain has TRBV5-4 and TRBJ2-3, with TRBD1 as a possible D gene (6 bases). The length of the CDR3 is 14 residues. V was shortened by 2 bases and J by 0 bases, with 7 bases between the two germline ends. CDR1 SGHNT and CDR2 YYREEE come from the germline V gene (reference sequence). CDR3 nucleotides: TGTGCCAGCAGCTTTGGACAGAGCACAGATACGCAGTATTTT. Translation gives CASSFGQSTDTQYF.

This chain connects TRBV9 to TRBJ1-5; 8 nucleotides match TRBD1. CDR3 length: 14 amino acids. After removal of 3 bases from V and 5 bases from J, the junction contained 4 bases not matched to a gene. CDR1 and CDR2 (germline): SGDLS, YYNGEE. As DNA, the CDR3 is TGTGCCAGCAGCGGTCAGGGGGCGCATCAGCCCCAGCATTTT. As protein: CASSGQGAHQPQHF.

The CDR3 nucleotides read TGTGCCAGCAGTTTAGGTCTTACGGGTTCACCCCTCCACTTT. Its translation: CASSLGLTGSPLHF. The chain uses TRBV28 and TRBJ1-6; D is unresolved. The CDR3 has 14 residues. V gave up 2 bases and J gave up 9 bases, with 11 bases separating them. Germline CDR1 MDHEN, CDR2 SYDVKM.

The chain employs TRBV10-1 and TRBJ2-3; D might be TRBD2 (6 bases). Germline values: CDR1 WNHNN, CDR2 SYGVQD (reference sequence). This CDR3 has 14 residues. Trimming removed 5 bases at V and 6 bases at J, with 15 bases between. The DNA for the CDR3 is TGCGCCAGCAGTCCTACGAGCGGGCGGGATACGCAGTATTTT. Translating gives CASSPTSGRDTQYF.

This chain uses TRBV19 with TRBJ1-1; 7 positions match TRBD1. The CDR3 runs to 13 residues. CDR1 LNHDA and CDR2 SQIVND come from the germline V gene (reference sequence). V gave up 5 bases and J gave up 8 bases; unmatched junction bases: 8. The CDR3 DNA reads TGTGCCAGTAGTGTCCGACAGGGTGAAGAAGCTTTCTTT. Translated: CASSVRQGEEAFF.

This rearrangement joins TRBV7-2 to TRBJ2-3, with 11 bases aligning to TRBD2. The CDR3 is 17 amino acids. Losses at the gene ends were 4 bases for V and 3 bases for J; bases not matched to a gene: 9. Germline lookup yields CDR1 SGHTA and CDR2 FQGNSA. CDR3 protein: CASSSGRTSGPTDTQYF. The CDR3 nucleotides read TGTGCCAGCAGCTCAGGACGGACTAGCGGGCCGACAGATACGCAGTATTTT.

The sample holds a few counts of this clone. The chain recombines TRBV2 with TRBJ1-3, with D perhaps TRBD1 (5 bases). Trimming removed 3 bases at V and 2 bases at J, with 8 bases between. This CDR3 region has 14 residues. The germline V gene encodes CDR1 SNHLY and CDR2 FYNNEI. CDR3 nucleotide sequence: TGTGCCAGCAGTGAGAGCAGGGCTGGAAACACCATATATTTT. Its protein is CASSESRAGNTIYF.

CDR3 in amino acids: CASIGGSAYSGNTIYF. DNA of the CDR3: TGTGCCAGTATCGGAGGGTCAGCTTACTCTGGAAACACCATATATTTT. The chain recombines TRBV19 with TRBJ1-3, with no clear D. The CDR3 covers 16 residues. The germline CDR1 and CDR2 sequences are LNHDA and SQIVND (reference sequence). Trimming took off 7 bases at V and 0 bases at J, with 16 bases between the two ends.

The chain recombines TRBV7-9 with TRBJ1-4; D is ambiguous. V lost 5 bases, J lost 5 bases, and 3 bases lay in between. The CDR3 extends over 11 amino acids. CDR1 is SEHNR, CDR2 FQNEAQ, per germline (reference sequence). CDR3 region: CASSPNEKLFF. DNA for the CDR3: TGTGCCAGCAGCCCAAATGAAAAACTGTTTTTT. The complete variable domain, with remaining parts taken from reference TRBV7-9 and TRBJ1-4, reads DTGVSQNPRHKITKRGQNVTFRCDPISEHNRLYWYRQTLGQGPEFLTYFQNEAQLEKSRLLSDRFSAERPKGSFSTLEIQRTEQGDSAMYLCASSPNEKLFFGSGTQLSVL.

V and J are TRBV7-9 and TRBJ2-5; D call uncertain. CDR3 length: 14 residues. Germline V gene sequence: CDR1 SEHNR, CDR2 FQNEAQ (reference sequence). V lost 2 bases and J lost 0, with 7 bases in between. CDR3 nucleotide sequence: TGTGCCAGCAGCTTACTCGAGAACCAAGAGACCCAGTACTTC. Its protein is CASSLLENQETQYF.

The genes are TRBV6-1 and TRBJ1-4; TRBD1 aligns across 7 bases. The CDR3 contains 13 residues. Germline CDR1 MNHNS, CDR2 SASEGT. J gave up 8 bases and V 6 bases, and 6 bases lay outside the gene matches. In nucleotides, the CDR3 is TGTGCCAGCAGGACAGGGCCGGAGGAAAAACTGTTTTTT. Translation: CASRTGPEEKLFF.

The J gene is TRBJ1-1, the V gene TRBV7-9; TRBD1 matches 8 bases. V gave up 6 bases and J gave up 3 bases; unmatched junction bases: 3. Looked up from germline, CDR1 is SEHNR and CDR2 is FQNEAQ (reference sequence). This CDR3 has 13 residues. The CDR3 nucleotides are TGTGCCAGCAGTAAACAGGGGGACACTGAAGCTTTCTTT. This gives the protein CASSKQGDTEAFF. Full variable domain (rest looked up from reference TRBV7-9 and TRBJ1-1): DTGVSQNPRHKITKRGQNVTFRCDPISEHNRLYWYRQTLGQGPEFLTYFQNEAQLEKSRLLSDRFSAERPKGSFSTLEIQRTEQGDSAMYLCASSKQGDTEAFFGQGTRLTVV.

The V gene is TRBV7-9, the J gene TRBJ2-2; 7 bases are a match to TRBD2. This CDR3 region has 12 residues. After removal of 8 bases from V and 6 bases from J, the junction contained 3 bases not matched to a gene. Germline CDR1 and CDR2: SEHNR and FQNEAQ (reference sequence). For the CDR3, the DNA is TGTGCCAGCTACAGCGGGGCCGGGGAGCTGTTTTTT. Amino acids: CASYSGAGELFF.

J is TRBJ2-1 and V is TRBV7-9; 10 bases align to TRBD2. The CDR3 covers 15 residues. Germline CDR1 and CDR2: SEHNR and FQNEAQ (reference sequence). J gave up 7 bases and V 5 bases, and 8 bases lay outside the gene matches. The CDR3 bases are TGTGCCAGCAGCCCGTCTAGCGGGGGAGAGAATGAGCAGTTCTTC. Its protein product is CASSPSSGGENEQFF.

The rearrangement links TRBV6-5 to TRBJ1-2, with D possibly being TRBD1 (6 bases). Germline CDR1 and CDR2: MNHEY and SVGAGI. V gave up 8 bases and J gave up 6 bases, with 22 bases separating them. This CDR3 contains 15 residues. Written as DNA, the CDR3 is TGTGCCAGCCAACCCTCCCGAACAGGACAGAATGGCTACACCTTC. It yields the protein CASQPSRTGQNGYTF.

The genes are TRBV3-1 (or the pseudogene TRBV3-2) and TRBJ2-5; TRBD2 is a possible D gene (6 bases). CDR3 length: 16 residues. V dropped 3 bases and J dropped 4 bases, with 18 bases sitting between them. The germline CDR1 and CDR2 sequences are LGHDT and YNNKEL (reference sequence). The CDR3 loop reads CASSHTQTSWRETQYF. The CDR3 DNA sequence: TGTGCCAGCAGCCACACTCAGACTAGTTGGCGAGAGACCCAGTACTTC.

This clone was detected only once. The chain has TRBV28 and TRBJ1-2, with D possibly matching TRBD1 (6 bases). V lost 8 bases and J 9 bases, leaving 16 bases between the germline ends. Germline V gives CDR1 MDHEN, CDR2 SYDVKM. This CDR3 is 12 amino acids long. The CDR3 nucleotides are TGTGCCAGCTTATCAGGGGCGTGGAGCTACACCTTC. Translating it yields CASLSGAWSYTF.

The V and J genes are TRBV4-2 and TRBJ2-7; TRBD2 might be the D (6 bases). This CDR3 has 14 amino acids. The germline V and J ends were trimmed by 0 bases and 7 bases, with 13 bases remaining between them. Germline assignment: CDR1 LGHNA and CDR2 YNFKEQ. This CDR3 is CASSQDRGGVEQYF. DNA of the CDR3: TGTGCCAGCAGCCAAGATAGAGGAGGGGTGGAGCAGTACTTC.

The chain is built from TRBV30 and TRBJ2-2; TRBD1 matches at 8 bases. Germline trimming cut 4 bases from V and 7 bases from J; bases unmatched to any gene: 8. Looked up from germline, CDR1 is GTSNPN and CDR2 is SVGIG (reference sequence). The CDR3 extends over 14 amino acids. The CDR3 loop is CAWTRDRTIGELFF. The CDR3 DNA follows: TGTGCCTGGACCCGGGACAGGACTATCGGGGAGCTGTTTTTT.

On this clone itself: Other nucleotide sequences in the sample specify the same CDR3. The chain employs TRBV15 and TRBJ2-5; a possible D gene is TRBD2 (6 bases). V was clipped by 1 base and J by 3 bases, with 9 bases between them. This CDR3 is 14 amino acids long. Germline CDR1 and CDR2: LNHNV and YYDKDF (reference sequence). Here the CDR3 reads CATSRGGEEETQYF. CDR3 in DNA: TGTGCCACCAGCAGAGGGGGGGAGGAAGAGACCCAGTACTTC.

The V and J genes are TRBV4-1 and TRBJ1-2, with TRBD1 matching over 7 bases. V was pared by 0 bases and J by 8 bases, with 6 bases of the junction left unmatched. Germline CDR1 reads MGHRA; CDR2 reads YSYEKL. This CDR3 region has 14 residues. Here the CDR3 reads CASSQDRTGGGYTF. In nucleotides, the CDR3 is TGCGCCAGCAGCCAAGATCGGACAGGCGGGGGCTACACCTTC.

This chain uses TRBV7-9 with TRBJ1-1; the D is unclear. Per germline, CDR1 SEHNR and CDR2 FQNEAQ (reference sequence). With 5 bases removed from V and 1 base from J, the gap between germline ends came to 8 bases. The CDR3 sequence is 13 residues long. The CDR3 loop reads CASSRESNTEAFF. The CDR3 DNA sequence: TGTGCCAGCAGCCGGGAATCGAACACTGAAGCTTTCTTT.